These 19 T cell receptor beta chains came from one sample sequenced in a study of blood T cell repertoires in COVID-19. This table comes from immunoSEQ multiplex PCR, and its TCRdb copy is limited to in-frame clones, with some not included. The repertoire has under 300,000 clones, about 70% of them found once; the top ten carry 2.5% to 4%. The sequencing input was peripheral blood. Receptor source: an elderly woman with acute or convalescent COVID-19.

This chain uses TRBV4-1 with TRBJ1-2, with 9 positions matching TRBD1. The germline CDR1 and CDR2 sequences are MGHRA and YSYEKL. Trimming removed 4 bases from V and 8 bases from J; junction bases left unmatched: 14. The CDR3 has 16 amino acids. Here the CDR3 reads CASSLKPGQGVGGYTF. The CDR3 DNA reads TGCGCCAGCAGCCTGAAACCGGGACAGGGAGTAGGGGGCTACACCTTC.

The CDR3 coding sequence is TGTGCTAGTGGTTTGACCCTAGGACATACAACCTCCTACGAGCAGTACTTC. It specifies CASGLTLGHTTSYEQYF. The chain carries TRBV12-5 and TRBJ2-7, with TRBD1 as a possible D gene (5 bases). V was trimmed by 2 bases and J by 0 bases, leaving 17 bases between them. Germline CDR1 and CDR2: LGHNT and FRNRAP. This CDR3 comprises 17 residues. The full variable domain, rest sourced from reference TRBV12-5 and TRBJ2-7, is DARVTQTPRHKVTEMGQEVTMRCQPILGHNTVFWYRQTMMQGLELLAYFRNRAPLDDSGMPKDRFSAEMPDATLATLKIQPSEPRDSAVYFCASGLTLGHTTSYEQYFGPGTRLTVT.

V usage is TRBV18 and J usage is TRBJ2-3; D may be TRBD2 (6 bases). Germline values: CDR1 KGHSH, CDR2 LQKENI. V shed 3 bases and J shed 5 bases, with 21 bases lying between them. The CDR3 totals 17 residues. The CDR3 loop reads CASSPETGLRVGDTQYF. DNA for the CDR3: TGTGCCAGCTCACCTGAGACGGGACTTCGGGTTGGAGATACGCAGTATTTT.

V gene TRBV6-5 combines with J gene TRBJ2-5; TRBD1 might be the D (5 bases). The germline V gene has CDR1 MNHEY and CDR2 SVGAGI. CDR3 length: 14 residues. Deletions cut 6 bases from V and 2 bases from J, with 13 bases between. CDR3 loop: CASSSYRGQETQYF. The CDR3 coding sequence is TGTGCCAGCAGCTCATATAGGGGACAAGAGACCCAGTACTTC.

This chain uses TRBV6-1 with TRBJ2-3; unclear D gene. The CDR3 is made up of 11 amino acids. CDR1 and CDR2 from the germline V gene are MNHNS and SASEGT. Trimming pared 3 bases from V and 6 bases from J, leaving 4 bases between. CDR3 nucleotides: TGTGCCAGCAGTGATCTGGATACGCAGTATTTT. Amino acid sequence: CASSDLDTQYF.

The V call is TRBV3-1 (or the pseudogene TRBV3-2), the J call TRBJ2-1; 7 bases match TRBD1. Germline CDR1 LGHDT, CDR2 YNNKEL (reference sequence). V gave up 1 base and J gave up 13 bases; unmatched junction bases: 19. The CDR3 is 17 amino acids. CDR3 DNA sequence: TGTGCCAGCAGCCAAGTAGGGGGCGGCGTCCGGGCACCATCACAGTTCTTC. It yields the protein CASSQVGGGVRAPSQFF.

The chain combines TRBV2 with TRBJ1-2; 10 bases match TRBD1. The CDR3 contains 14 residues. Trimming removed 5 bases from V and 8 bases from J; junction bases left unmatched: 8. The germline V gene encodes CDR1 SNHLY and CDR2 FYNNEI. CDR3: CASSSSGTGVGYTF. The CDR3 DNA follows: TGTGCCAGCAGTTCCTCCGGGACAGGGGTAGGCTACACCTTC.

The CDR3 region is CATGEANSGNTIYF. The DNA for the CDR3 is TGTGCCACGGGGGAGGCCAACTCTGGAAACACCATATATTTT. This chain joins TRBV10-3 and TRBJ1-3; D is perhaps TRBD1 (5 bases). In germline, CDR1 is ENHRY, CDR2 SYGVKD. V lost 10 bases to trimming and J lost 0 bases, with 13 bases between them. The CDR3 length is 14 residues.

This sequence joins TRBV19 and TRBJ1-6, with D tentatively TRBD1 (5 bases). The CDR3 sequence is 15 residues long. V lost 6 bases and J lost 9, with 18 bases in between. Germline values: CDR1 LNHDA, CDR2 SQIVND (reference sequence). CDR3 DNA sequence: TGTGCCAGTAGGAAAGGTGGCAGGGAACGTTCACCCCTCCACTTT. Translated: CASRKGGRERSPLHF.

The chain combines TRBV5-4 with TRBJ2-2; TRBD1 matches at 8 bases. The CDR3 extends over 14 amino acids. V was clipped by 7 bases and J by 5 bases; unmatched bases: 7. The germline V gene encodes CDR1 SGHNT and CDR2 YYREEE (reference sequence). This CDR3 is CASGGRGRTGELFF. For the CDR3, the DNA is TGTGCCAGCGGGGGCAGGGGGCGGACCGGGGAGCTGTTTTTT.

The V call is TRBV21-1, the J call TRBJ1-1; TRBD1, as called in the table, went unchecked against the DNA. TRBV21-1 is annotated as a pseudogene. This CDR3 spans 15 amino acids. Here the CDR3 reads CASSFHDRGDTEAFF. The CDR3 DNA sequence: TGTGCCAGCAGCTTCCATGACAGGGGGGACACTGAAGCTTTCTTT.

This clone was counted at least ten times. The chain has TRBV5-4 and TRBJ2-3; TRBD2 aligns across 8 bases. J gave up 4 bases and V 2 bases, and 3 bases lay outside the gene matches. The CDR3 has 14 amino acids. Germline CDR1 and CDR2: SGHNT and YYREEE (reference sequence). The DNA for the CDR3 is TGTGCCAGCAGCTTTGGACTAGCTTCAGATACGCAGTATTTT. It codes for CASSFGLASDTQYF. Combining the CDR3 with reference TRBV5-4 and TRBJ2-3 gives the whole variable domain ETGVTQSPTHLIKTRGQQVTLRCSSQSGHNTVSWYQQALGQGPQFIFQYYREEENGRGNFPPRFSGLQFPNYSSELNVNALELDDSALYLCASSFGLASDTQYFGPGTRLTVL.

This clone was seen only a few times. The J gene is TRBJ2-1, the V gene TRBV3-1 (or the pseudogene TRBV3-2); TRBD1 agrees at 11 bases. V lost 3 bases and J lost 9; bases outside the gene matches: 10. Germline CDR1 LGHDT, CDR2 YNNKEL (reference sequence). There are 16 residues in the CDR3. The CDR3 region has the DNA TGTGCCAGCAGCCACGGAGGGAGGACAGGGGGCGGTGAGCAGTTCTTC. Protein: CASSHGGRTGGGEQFF.

The V and J genes are TRBV6-6 and TRBJ2-1, with 12 bases aligning to TRBD2. The V and J ends lost 5 bases and 2 bases, in that order; junction bases with no gene match: 10. Germline-derived CDR1 and CDR2 are MNHNY and SVGAGI (reference sequence). This CDR3 is 18 amino acids long. The CDR3 here is CASSRLAGDGGTYNEQFF. The DNA for the CDR3 is TGTGCCAGCAGTCGACTAGCGGGAGACGGGGGCACCTACAATGAGCAGTTCTTC.

A few counts support this clone. The V gene is TRBV11-2, the J gene TRBJ2-3; D gene uncertain. The V end was cut by 1 base, the J end by 4 bases, with 9 bases between. CDR3 length equals 14 residues. Germline CDR1 and CDR2: SGHAT and FQNNGV. The CDR3, as DNA: TGTGCCAGCAGCTTAGGACCTAGTGCAGATACGCAGTATTTT. Translating it yields CASSLGPSADTQYF.

This clone has just a few counts. The J gene is TRBJ2-1, the V gene TRBV6-2 or TRBV6-3; 7 bases fit TRBD2. The germline CDR1 and CDR2 sequences are MNHEY and SVGEGT. This CDR3 contains 17 residues. V gave up 2 bases and J gave up 0 bases; unmatched junction bases: 7. In DNA, the CDR3 is TGTGCCAGCAGTTACCCTAAACTAGCGAACTCCTACAATGAGCAGTTCTTC. Translation: CASSYPKLANSYNEQFF.

This chain links TRBV10-3 with TRBJ2-2, with a weak D call TRBD2 (6 bases). Trimming took 3 bases from V and 6 from J, leaving 11 bases between them. This CDR3 spans 14 amino acids. Germline assignment: CDR1 ENHRY and CDR2 SYGVKD. The CDR3, as DNA: TGTGCCATCAGTGACCTAGGACTATCCGGGGAGCTGTTTTTT. Its protein is CAISDLGLSGELFF.

The rearrangement joins TRBV5-1 to TRBJ2-5, with TRBD1 matching over 8 bases. J gave up 3 bases and V 2 bases, and 3 bases lay outside the gene matches. The germline V gene encodes CDR1 SGHRS and CDR2 YFSETQ. CDR3 size: 14 residues. CDR3 residues: CASSLQGVKETQYF. In DNA, the CDR3 is TGCGCCAGCAGCTTACAGGGGGTTAAAGAGACCCAGTACTTC.

Only a few counts were recorded for this clone. Other nucleotide sequences from this sample produce the same CDR3. The chain couples TRBV5-4 to TRBJ1-2; D not certain. The V end lost 0 bases, the J end lost 3 bases, and 12 bases lay between the germline ends. CDR1 is SGHNT and CDR2 is YYREEE in the germline V gene (reference sequence). This CDR3 spans 15 amino acids. DNA of the CDR3: TGTGCCAGCAGCTTGGCCGAGCGAATCTACTATGGCTACACCTTC. It specifies CASSLAERIYYGYTF.